These T cell receptor beta chains were read from a single sample in a study of shared clonotypes between healthy human individuals. Profiled with immunoSEQ multiplex PCR; TCRdb holds only in-frame clones, not every one. The sample carries 2 million to 3 million clones, 93% recorded once. The sample was naive CD4+ T cells from PBMCs. These receptors all stem from a man between 18 and 35 years old in good health. Some clones in this sample may be carry-over from other donors' samples. Each CDR3 is given with its conserved first and last residue. The D gene is left open where the match is weak. Rows may omit the clone size; those that give it use once, few, many or a size class.

v_gene	d_gene	j_gene	abundance	CDR3aa	CDR3nt
TRBV7-3	TRBD2	TRBJ2-3	-	CASSWNPGLGTDTQYF	TGTGCCAGCAGCTGGAACCCGGGACTAGGCACAGATACGCAGTATTTT
TRBV7-8	TRBD2	TRBJ2-7	-	CASSQRKASGSYEQYF	TGTGCCAGCAGCCAGAGGAAGGCTAGCGGGAGCTACGAGCAGTACTTC
TRBV7-9	-	TRBJ1-5	-	CASSPTNSNQPQHF	TGTGCCAGCAGTCCGACGAATTCTAATCAGCCCCAGCATTTT
TRBV7-3	-	TRBJ2-1	-	CASSFGQATRNEQFF	TGTGCCAGCAGCTTTGGGCAGGCAACCAGAAATGAGCAGTTCTTC
TRBV6-6	-	TRBJ1-5	-	CASSSSGRDNQPQHF	TGTGCCAGCAGTTCGTCCGGGCGCGATAATCAGCCCCAGCATTTT
TRBV9	-	TRBJ2-2	-	CASSVGETGELFF	TGTGCCAGCAGCGTAGGGGAGACCGGGGAGCTGTTTTTT
TRBV7-3	-	TRBJ2-1	-	CASSLTPGVPYNEQFF	TGTGCCAGCAGCTTAACTCCTGGCGTGCCCTACAATGAGCAGTTCTTC
TRBV7-3	-	TRBJ2-7	-	CASSLSGDYEQYF	TGTGCCAGCAGCTTAAGTGGTGACTACGAGCAGTACTTC
TRBV4-1	-	TRBJ2-5	-	CASSLQTGFGETQYF	TGCGCCAGCAGCCTTCAGACAGGTTTTGGTGAGACCCAGTACTTC
TRBV7-6	TRBD2	TRBJ2-1	-	CASRLLAGVYNEQFF	TGTGCCAGCAGACTACTAGCGGGAGTTTACAATGAGCAGTTCTTC
TRBV7-2	TRBD2	TRBJ2-7	once	CASSSRGLAGSFEYEQYF	TGTGCCAGCAGCTCGAGAGGACTAGCGGGGTCCTTTGAGTACGAGCAGTACTTC
TRBV4-3	-	TRBJ1-1	-	CASSQRPEGGTEAFF	TGCGCCAGCAGCCAGCGCCCCGAGGGTGGCACTGAAGCTTTCTTT
TRBV28	-	TRBJ2-5	-	CASNPRGEETQYF	TGTGCCAGCAACCCCAGGGGCGAAGAGACCCAGTACTTC
TRBV2	-	TRBJ1-1	-	CASSDATSLSTEAFF	TGTGCCAGCAGTGATGCCACTTCGCTGAGCACTGAAGCTTTCTTT
TRBV21-1	-	TRBJ1-4	once	CASSKRNPATNEKLFF	TGTGCCAGCAGCAAACGAAATCCGGCAACTAATGAAAAACTGTTTTTT
TRBV11-3	TRBD2	TRBJ2-5	-	CASSEGAGGPGETQYF	TGTGCCAGCAGCGAAGGGGCGGGAGGGCCAGGGGAGACCCAGTACTTC
TRBV28	-	TRBJ1-2	-	CASSLEGGRGYTF	TGTGCCAGCAGTTTAGAGGGGGGCCGCGGCTACACCTTC
TRBV7-2	TRBD1	TRBJ2-1	-	CASTPQGANYNEQFF	TGTGCCAGCACCCCTCAGGGGGCCAACTACAATGAGCAGTTCTTC
TRBV10-1	-	TRBJ2-7	-	CASSESRQGRYEQYF	TGCGCCAGCAGTGAGTCGAGGCAGGGGCGTTACGAGCAGTACTTC
TRBV7-2	-	TRBJ2-7	-	CASLRGGGRNSGEQYF	TGTGCCAGCTTGAGGGGAGGGGGTCGCAACTCCGGCGAGCAGTACTTC
TRBV19	-	TRBJ2-1	-	CASSIPPYNEQFF	TGTGCCAGTAGTATCCCCCCGTACAATGAGCAGTTCTTC
TRBV29-1	TRBD2	TRBJ2-1	-	CSAVERDYYNEQFF	TGCAGCGCTGTAGAGCGGGACTACTACAATGAGCAGTTCTTC
TRBV11-2	TRBD2	TRBJ2-1	-	CASSLGLAGGIYNEQFF	TGTGCCAGCAGCTTAGGACTAGCGGGAGGGATCTACAATGAGCAGTTCTTC
TRBV5-1	-	TRBJ2-7	-	CASSMFWGDYEQYF	TGCGCCAGCAGCATGTTCTGGGGGGACTACGAGCAGTACTTC
TRBV11-3	TRBD2	TRBJ2-3	-	CASSLGREARTDTQYF	TGTGCCAGCAGCTTAGGGCGGGAGGCCCGCACAGATACGCAGTATTTT
TRBV18	-	TRBJ2-3	-	CASSPNGNADDITDTQYF	TGTGCCAGCTCACCGAACGGGAATGCAGACGATATCACAGATACGCAGTATTTT
TRBV7-9	TRBD2	TRBJ2-7	-	CASSLLGLAGEQYF	TGTGCCAGCAGCTTACTCGGACTAGCGGGAGAGCAGTACTTC
TRBV5-4	-	TRBJ1-3	-	CASSRAGGADTIYF	TGTGCCAGCAGCCGGGCGGGGGGGGCGGACACCATATATTTT
TRBV14	-	TRBJ1-5	-	CASSQDLLQGMENQPQHF	TGTGCCAGCAGCCAAGATTTGCTACAGGGTATGGAAAATCAGCCCCAGCATTTT
TRBV19	-	TRBJ2-3	-	CASSRLSGTDTQYF	TGTGCCAGTAGTCGACTATCCGGCACAGATACGCAGTATTTT
TRBV5-1	-	TRBJ2-3	-	CASSHEGADTQYF	TGCGCCAGCAGCCACGAGGGGGCAGATACGCAGTATTTT
TRBV15	-	TRBJ1-5	-	CATSRDISGRYSNQPQHF	TGTGCCACCAGCAGAGATATTTCCGGTCGTTATAGCAATCAGCCCCAGCATTTT
TRBV28	TRBD2	TRBJ2-5	once	CASSLGLGSGLETQYF	TGTGCCAGCAGTTTGGGACTAGGTTCGGGTCTGGAGACCCAGTACTTC
TRBV7-2	TRBD1	TRBJ2-5	-	CASRLDRGQETQYF	TGTGCCAGCAGACTGGACAGGGGGCAAGAGACCCAGTACTTC
TRBV18	TRBD2	TRBJ2-3	-	CASSPAAGEDTQYF	TGTGCCAGCTCACCAGCGGCGGGGGAAGATACGCAGTATTTT
TRBV29-1	TRBD1	TRBJ1-6	-	CSAGQGDNSPLHF	TGCAGCGCCGGACAGGGGGATAATTCACCCCTCCACTTT
TRBV7-2	-	TRBJ1-3	-	CASSLASRLNTIYF	TGTGCCAGCAGCTTAGCTTCACGGTTAAACACCATATATTTT
TRBV11-2	-	TRBJ2-1	-	CASSSRVRAINNEQFF	TGTGCCAGCAGCTCAAGGGTCCGAGCGATCAACAATGAGCAGTTCTTC
TRBV14	TRBD2	TRBJ2-2	-	CASTPSGRNTGELFF	TGTGCCAGCACTCCTAGCGGGCGAAACACCGGGGAGCTGTTTTTT
TRBV5-4	TRBD1	TRBJ1-1	-	CASSFDRGRGTEAFF	TGTGCCAGCAGCTTCGACAGGGGAAGGGGCACTGAAGCTTTCTTT
TRBV5-6	-	TRBJ2-7	-	CASSSGVSLGYEQYF	TGTGCCAGCAGCTCAGGGGTTTCTCTAGGCTACGAGCAGTACTTC
TRBV19	-	TRBJ2-2	-	CATKMTTRNTGELFF	TGTGCCACTAAGATGACAACCCGGAACACCGGGGAGCTGTTTTTT
TRBV5-1	-	TRBJ2-7	few	CASSQLGRAVTYEQYF	TGCGCCAGCAGCCAGTTGGGCAGGGCGGTCACCTACGAGCAGTACTTC
TRBV18	-	TRBJ2-5	-	CASSGSGSETQYF	TGTGCCAGCTCGGGTTCAGGGTCGGAGACCCAGTACTTC
TRBV4-3	TRBD2	TRBJ2-1	few	CASSQGLAGGGQFF	TGCGCCAGCAGCCAAGGACTAGCGGGAGGGGGACAGTTCTTC
TRBV28	-	TRBJ2-7	-	CASRLTGKSYEQYF	TGTGCCAGCAGGCTCACAGGGAAGAGCTACGAGCAGTACTTC
TRBV18	-	TRBJ2-7	-	CASSPEGWEQYF	TGTGCCAGCTCACCAGAAGGGTGGGAGCAGTACTTC
TRBV10-1	TRBD2	TRBJ2-5	-	CASSVAGAGTQYF	TGCGCCAGCAGTGTAGCGGGAGCGGGGACCCAGTACTTC
TRBV28	-	TRBJ1-3	-	CASSPAGNTIYF	TGTGCCAGCAGCCCGGCCGGAAACACCATATATTTT
TRBV2	-	TRBJ1-4	-	CASSVGSATNEKLFF	TGTGCCAGCAGTGTTGGGAGCGCAACTAATGAAAAACTGTTTTTT
TRBV5-1	-	TRBJ1-4	-	CASSTGDFQEKLFF	TGCGCCAGCAGTACGGGGGATTTTCAGGAAAAACTGTTTTTT
TRBV5-6	TRBD2	TRBJ2-5	-	CASSLLVTSGRRETQYF	TGTGCCAGCAGCTTGCTGGTGACTAGCGGGAGACGAGAGACCCAGTACTTC
TRBV6-6	-	TRBJ2-5	once	CASSYSRTQETQYF	TGTGCCAGCAGTTACTCGAGGACTCAAGAGACCCAGTACTTC
TRBV28	-	TRBJ1-5	-	CASSIWRQGHQPQHF	TGTGCCAGCAGCATCTGGCGCCAGGGACATCAGCCCCAGCATTTT
TRBV5-1	TRBD1	TRBJ1-2	-	CASSRDSKYKNGYTF	TGCGCCAGCAGCCGGGACAGCAAATATAAGAATGGCTACACCTTC
TRBV7-9	-	TRBJ2-2	few	CASSPSSGPNTGELFF	TGTGCCAGCAGCCCCTCGAGCGGGCCTAACACCGGGGAGCTGTTTTTT
TRBV7-2	TRBD1	TRBJ1-1	-	CASSLARQGGDTEAFF	TGTGCCAGCAGCTTAGCTCGTCAGGGGGGTGACACTGAAGCTTTCTTT
TRBV28	TRBD2	TRBJ2-3	-	CASRLAGVSADTQYF	TGTGCCAGCAGACTAGCGGGAGTCAGTGCAGATACGCAGTATTTT
TRBV20-1	-	TRBJ2-7	-	CSARLASEQYF	TGCAGTGCTAGACTAGCGTCTGAGCAGTACTTC
TRBV7-3	TRBD1	TRBJ2-7	-	CASTSPTGLSSYEQYF	TGTGCCAGCACCTCACCGACAGGGCTTAGCTCCTACGAGCAGTACTTC